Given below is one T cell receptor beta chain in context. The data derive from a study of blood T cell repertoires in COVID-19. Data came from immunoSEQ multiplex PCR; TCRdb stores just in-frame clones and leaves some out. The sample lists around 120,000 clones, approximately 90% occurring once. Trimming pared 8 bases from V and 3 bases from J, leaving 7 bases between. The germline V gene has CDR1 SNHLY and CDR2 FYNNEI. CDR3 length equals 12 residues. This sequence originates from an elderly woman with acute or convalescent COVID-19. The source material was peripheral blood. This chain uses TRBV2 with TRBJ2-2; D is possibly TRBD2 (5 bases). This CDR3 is CASGRDTGELFF. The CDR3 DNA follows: TGTGCCAGCGGGAGAGACACCGGGGAGCTGTTTTTT.